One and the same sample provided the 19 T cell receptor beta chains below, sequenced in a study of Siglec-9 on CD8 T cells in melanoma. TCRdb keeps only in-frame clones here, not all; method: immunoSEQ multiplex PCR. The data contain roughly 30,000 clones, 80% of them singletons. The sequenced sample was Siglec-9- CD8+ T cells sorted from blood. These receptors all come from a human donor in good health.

The CDR3 DNA follows: TGTGCCAGCAGGCCCTTGGACAATGAGCAGTTCTTC. Protein: CASRPLDNEQFF. The genes are TRBV2 and TRBJ2-1; D is uncertain. V shed 6 bases and J shed 5 bases, with 8 bases lying between them. The CDR3 has 12 residues. Germline V gene sequence: CDR1 SNHLY, CDR2 FYNNEI.

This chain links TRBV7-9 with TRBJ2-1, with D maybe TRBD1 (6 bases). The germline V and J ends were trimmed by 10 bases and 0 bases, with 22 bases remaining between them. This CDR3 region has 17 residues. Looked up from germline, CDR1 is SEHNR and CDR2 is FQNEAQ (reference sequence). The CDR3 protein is CATRGASGHISYNEQFF. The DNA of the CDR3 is TGTGCCACCCGAGGGGCCTCGGGACACATCTCCTACAATGAGCAGTTCTTC.

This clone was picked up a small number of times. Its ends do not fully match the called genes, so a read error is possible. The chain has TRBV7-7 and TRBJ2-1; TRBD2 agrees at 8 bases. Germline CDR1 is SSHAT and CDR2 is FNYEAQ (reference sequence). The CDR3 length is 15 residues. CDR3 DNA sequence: TGTGCTAGCAGCTTAAGAATCAATAGCGGGGATGAGCAGTTCTTC. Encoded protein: CASSLRINSGDEQFF.

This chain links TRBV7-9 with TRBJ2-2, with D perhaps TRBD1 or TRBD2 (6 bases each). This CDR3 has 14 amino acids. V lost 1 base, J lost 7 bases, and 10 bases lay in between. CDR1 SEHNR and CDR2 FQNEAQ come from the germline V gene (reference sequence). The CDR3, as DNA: TGTGCCAGCAGCTTAGACAGGGAGGACGGGGAGCTGTTTTTT. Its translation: CASSLDREDGELFF.

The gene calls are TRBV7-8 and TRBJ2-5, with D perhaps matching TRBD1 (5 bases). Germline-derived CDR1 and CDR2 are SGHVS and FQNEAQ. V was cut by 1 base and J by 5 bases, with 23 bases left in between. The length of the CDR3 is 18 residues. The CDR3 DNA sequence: TGTGCCAGCAGCTTAGAAGTGGACATCCGGAAAGACGGGGAGACCCAGTACTTC. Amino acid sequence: CASSLEVDIRKDGETQYF.

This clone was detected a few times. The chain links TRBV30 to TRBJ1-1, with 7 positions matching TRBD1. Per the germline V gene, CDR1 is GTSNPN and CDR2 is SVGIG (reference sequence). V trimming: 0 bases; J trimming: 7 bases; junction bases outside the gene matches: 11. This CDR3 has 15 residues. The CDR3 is CAWSVGPQGVNEAFF. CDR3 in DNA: TGTGCCTGGAGTGTAGGACCCCAGGGGGTGAATGAAGCTTTCTTT.

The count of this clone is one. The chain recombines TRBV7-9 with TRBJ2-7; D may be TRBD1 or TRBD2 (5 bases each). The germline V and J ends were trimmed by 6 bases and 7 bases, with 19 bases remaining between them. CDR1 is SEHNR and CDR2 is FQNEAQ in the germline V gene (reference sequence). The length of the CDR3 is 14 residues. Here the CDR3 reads CASRGDGAVMEQYV. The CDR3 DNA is TGTGCCAGCAGGGGTGACGGGGCCGTTATGGAGCAGTACGTC.

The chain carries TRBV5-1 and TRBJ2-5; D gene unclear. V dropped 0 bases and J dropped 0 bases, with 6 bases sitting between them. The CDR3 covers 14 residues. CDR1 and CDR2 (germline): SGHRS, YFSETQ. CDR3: CASSLAMYQETQYF. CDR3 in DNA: TGCGCCAGCAGCTTGGCGATGTACCAAGAGACCCAGTACTTC.

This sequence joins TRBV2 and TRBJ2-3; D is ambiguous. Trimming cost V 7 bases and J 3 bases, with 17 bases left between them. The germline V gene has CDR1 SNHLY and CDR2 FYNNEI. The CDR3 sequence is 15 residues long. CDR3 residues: CASIKVNTETDTQYF. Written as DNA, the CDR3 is TGTGCCAGCATCAAGGTTAACACTGAAACAGATACGCAGTATTTT.

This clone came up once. CDR3 residues: CASSLRTSGLTDTQYF. The CDR3 DNA sequence: TGTGCCAGCAGCTTGCGCACTAGCGGTCTCACAGATACGCAGTATTTT. The chain employs TRBV5-4 and TRBJ2-3, with 8 bases aligning to TRBD2. Germline CDR1 SGHNT, CDR2 YYREEE (reference sequence). The CDR3 loop spans 16 amino acids. Unmatched junction bases numbered 6, after V lost 1 base and J lost 2 bases.

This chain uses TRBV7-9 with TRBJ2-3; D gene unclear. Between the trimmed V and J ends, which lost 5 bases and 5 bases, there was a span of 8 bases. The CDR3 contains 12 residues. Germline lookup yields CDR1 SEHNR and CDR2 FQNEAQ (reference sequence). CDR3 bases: TGTGCCAGCAGCCACCCCGGAGATACGCAGTATTTT. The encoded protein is CASSHPGDTQYF.

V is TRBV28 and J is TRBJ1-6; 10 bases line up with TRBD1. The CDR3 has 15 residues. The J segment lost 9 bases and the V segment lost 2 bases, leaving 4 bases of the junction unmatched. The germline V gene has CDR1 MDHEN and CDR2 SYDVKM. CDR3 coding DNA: TGTGCCAGCAGTTTACCGGACAGGGGGATTTCACCCCTCCACTTT. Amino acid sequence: CASSLPDRGISPLHF.

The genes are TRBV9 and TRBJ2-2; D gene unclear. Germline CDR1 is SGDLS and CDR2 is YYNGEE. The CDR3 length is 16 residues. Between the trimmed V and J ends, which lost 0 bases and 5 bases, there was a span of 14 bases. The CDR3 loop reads CASSVAARVETGELFF. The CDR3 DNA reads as TGTGCCAGCAGCGTAGCGGCCCGGGTAGAAACCGGGGAGCTGTTTTTT. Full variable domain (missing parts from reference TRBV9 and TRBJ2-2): DSGVTQTPKHLITATGQRVTLRCSPRSGDLSVYWYQQSLDQGLQFLIQYYNGEERAKGNILERFSAQQFPDLHSELNLSSLELGDSALYFCASSVAARVETGELFFGEGSRLTVL.

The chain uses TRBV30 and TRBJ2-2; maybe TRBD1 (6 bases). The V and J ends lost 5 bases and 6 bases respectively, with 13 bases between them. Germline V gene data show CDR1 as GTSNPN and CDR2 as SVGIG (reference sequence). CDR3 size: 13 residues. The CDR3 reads CAWEGVGAGELFF. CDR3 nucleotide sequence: TGTGCCTGGGAGGGGGTCGGTGCCGGGGAGCTGTTTTTT.

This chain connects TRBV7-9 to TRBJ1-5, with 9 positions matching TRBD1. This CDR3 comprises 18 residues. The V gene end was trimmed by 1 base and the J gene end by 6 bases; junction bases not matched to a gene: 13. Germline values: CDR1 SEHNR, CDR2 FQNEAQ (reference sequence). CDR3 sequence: CASSLVGVTGGAGQPQHF. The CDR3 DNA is TGTGCCAGCAGCTTAGTAGGGGTAACAGGGGGCGCGGGTCAGCCCCAGCATTTT. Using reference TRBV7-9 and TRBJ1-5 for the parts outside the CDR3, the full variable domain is DTGVSQNPRHKITKRGQNVTFRCDPISEHNRLYWYRQTLGQGPEFLTYFQNEAQLEKSRLLSDRFSAERPKGSFSTLEIQRTEQGDSAMYLCASSLVGVTGGAGQPQHFGDGTRLSIL.

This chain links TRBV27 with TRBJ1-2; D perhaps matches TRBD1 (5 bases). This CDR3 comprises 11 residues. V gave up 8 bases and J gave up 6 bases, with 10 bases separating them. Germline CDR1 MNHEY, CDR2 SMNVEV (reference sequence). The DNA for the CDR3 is TGTGCCAGCCAGGGCAGCGATGGCTACACCTTC. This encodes CASQGSDGYTF.

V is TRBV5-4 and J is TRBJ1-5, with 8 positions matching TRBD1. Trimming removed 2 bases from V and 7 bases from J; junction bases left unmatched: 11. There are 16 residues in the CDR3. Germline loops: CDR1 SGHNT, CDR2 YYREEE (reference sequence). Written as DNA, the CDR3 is TGTGCCAGCAGCTTAGCCCCGGACAGGGCGGGACAGCCCCAGCATTTT. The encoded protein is CASSLAPDRAGQPQHF.

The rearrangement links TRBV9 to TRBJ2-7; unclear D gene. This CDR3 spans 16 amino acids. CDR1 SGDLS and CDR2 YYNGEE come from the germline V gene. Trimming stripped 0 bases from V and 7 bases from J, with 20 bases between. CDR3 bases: TGTGCCAGCAGCGTAGTGTCAGTTCATACCCTATGGGAGCAGTACGTC. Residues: CASSVVSVHTLWEQYV.

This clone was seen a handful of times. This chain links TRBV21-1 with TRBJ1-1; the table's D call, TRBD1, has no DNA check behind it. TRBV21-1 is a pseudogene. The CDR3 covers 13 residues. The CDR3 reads CASSSDRATEAFF. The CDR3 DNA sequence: TGTGCCAGCAGCTCCGACAGGGCTACCGAAGCTTTCTTT.